This T cell receptor (beta chain) is from a study of T cells expressing NK-cell markers. Study details: Sorted CD3+CD56-NKG2C+, CD3+CD56+NKG2C+ and CD3+CD56+NKG2C- T cells supplied the TCR beta repertoires.

The CDR3 spans 13 residues. Germline lookup yields CDR1 LGHDT and CDR2 YNNKEL (reference sequence). TCRdb re-called the 5' RACE reads and gives one entry per CDR3 protein, without DNA. The listing records 200,000 to 300,000 distinct CDR3 sequences. The rearrangement uses TRBV3-1 and TRBJ1-3. The receptor was isolated from a woman between 18 and 70 years old in good health. Sequenced sample: blood T cells: a sorted CD56 or NKG2C T cell subset, CD4+ or CD8+ T cells, or bulk PBMC T cells (not recorded which). The CDR3 region is CASSPSRRNTIYF. Drawing the rest from reference TRBV3-1 and TRBJ1-3, the complete variable domain is DTAVSQTPKYLVTQMGNDKSIKCEQNLGHDTMYWYKQDSKKFLKIMFSYNNKELIINETVPNRFSPKSPDKAHLNLHINSLELGDSAVYFCASSPSRRNTIYFGEGSWLTVV.